Described below is a single T cell receptor beta chain sequence and its context. The antigen remains unidentified. The sample comes from a study of blood T cells in healthy people across ages. With a J-beta primer mix and a sample-barcoded 5' primer, a second PCR ran about 7 to 12 cycles. TCRdb itself ran the 5' RACE reads through MiXCR, one entry per CDR3 protein. The sample yields about 650,000 distinct CDR3 sequences, under 65% seen once. The study, taken as a whole, reports: CMV status of donors was unknown, possibly confounding expanded clonotype changes.

The CDR3 spans 13 residues. The germline V gene encodes CDR1 SQVTM and CDR2 ANQGSEA. V was trimmed by 0 bases and J by 10 bases, leaving 15 bases between them. Those donating, healthy Caucasian individuals from Russia, were aged roughly 6 to 95. Per sample, extraction of total RNA gave at least 6 micrograms in every case. The sample taken for sequencing was blood. This chain connects TRBV29-1 to TRBJ1-2; perhaps TRBD1 as D (5 bases). The receptor was isolated from a woman older than 75 in good health. DNA for the CDR3: TGCAGCGTTGAAGAGCATCCGTGGGACTTCTACACCTTC. Protein sequence: CSVEEHPWDFYTF.